Listed here is a single T cell receptor (beta chain). Its antigen is as yet unknown. The data stem from a study of radiation and T cells in renal cell carcinoma. Study-level information: Nephrectomy followed 15 Gy stereotactic body radiation by 4 weeks. Study outcomes and limitations: From baseline, blood top tumor clonotypes peaked at 2 weeks post-radiation.

With 8 bases removed from V and 0 bases from J, the gap between germline ends came to 13 bases. The germline V gene encodes CDR1 LGHNA and CDR2 YNFKEQ. This CDR3 region has 15 residues. Time point meaning: blood 2 weeks post-SBRT. The treatment here: 15 Gy SBRT to primary tumor, nephrectomy 4 weeks later. Some clones are missing from TCRdb's copy, which holds only in-frame ones; the method was immunoSEQ multiplex PCR. The sample records about 130,000 clones, 88% being singletons. The TCR sequence derives from a woman aged 70-85 years with renal cell carcinoma. The chain is built from TRBV4-2 and TRBJ1-4; D not resolved. The material sequenced was blood, taken from a patient whose treatment included radiotherapy and nephrectomy. The CDR3 DNA follows: TGTGCCAGCGGATACCCTGGTGCAACTAATGAAAAACTGTTTTTT. This codes for CASGYPGATNEKLFF.